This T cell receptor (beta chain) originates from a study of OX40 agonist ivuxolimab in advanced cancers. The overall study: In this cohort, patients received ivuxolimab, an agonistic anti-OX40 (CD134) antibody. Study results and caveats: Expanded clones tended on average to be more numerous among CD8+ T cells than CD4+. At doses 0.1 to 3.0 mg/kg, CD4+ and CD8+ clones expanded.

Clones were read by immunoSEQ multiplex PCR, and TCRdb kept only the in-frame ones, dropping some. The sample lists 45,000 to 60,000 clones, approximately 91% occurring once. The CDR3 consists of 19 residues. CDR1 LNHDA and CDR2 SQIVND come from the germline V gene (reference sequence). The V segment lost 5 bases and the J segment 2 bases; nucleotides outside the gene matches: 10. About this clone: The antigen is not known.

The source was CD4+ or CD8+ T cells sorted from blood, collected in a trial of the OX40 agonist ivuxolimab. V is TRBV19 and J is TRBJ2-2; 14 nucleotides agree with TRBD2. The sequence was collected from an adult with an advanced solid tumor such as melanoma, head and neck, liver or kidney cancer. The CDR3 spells CASSSGLAGEMENTGELFF. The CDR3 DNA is TGTGCCAGTAGTTCGGGACTAGCGGGAGAGATGGAAAACACCGGGGAGCTGTTTTTT. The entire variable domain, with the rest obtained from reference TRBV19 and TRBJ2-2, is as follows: DGGITQSPKYLFRKEGQNVTLSCEQNLNHDAMYWYRQDPGQGLRLIYYSQIVNDFQKGDIAEGYSVSREKKESFPLTVTSAQKNPTAFYLCASSSGLAGEMENTGELFFGEGSRLTVL.